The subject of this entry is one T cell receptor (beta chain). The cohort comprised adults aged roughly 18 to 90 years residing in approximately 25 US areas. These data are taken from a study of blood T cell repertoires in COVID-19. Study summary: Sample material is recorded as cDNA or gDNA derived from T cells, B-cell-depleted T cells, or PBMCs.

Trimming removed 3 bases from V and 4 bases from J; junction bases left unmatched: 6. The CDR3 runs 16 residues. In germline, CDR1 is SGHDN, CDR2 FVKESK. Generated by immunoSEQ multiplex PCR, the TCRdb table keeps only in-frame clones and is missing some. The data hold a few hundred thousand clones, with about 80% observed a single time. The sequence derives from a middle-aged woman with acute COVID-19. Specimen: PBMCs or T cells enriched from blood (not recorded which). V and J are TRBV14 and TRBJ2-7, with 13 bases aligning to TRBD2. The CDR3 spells CASSQLGLAGVYEQYF. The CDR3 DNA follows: TGTGCCAGCAGCCAGCTAGGACTAGCGGGAGTATACGAGCAGTACTTC.